This T cell receptor beta chain is from a study of beta chain features in type 1 diabetes. Study in general: Sorted cells from all samples, numbering over 85,000,000, were examined. Findings of the study overall: A pattern of fewer insertions and more deletions at VDJ junctions was seen in type 1 diabetes patients.

Markers CD45RO/CCR7/CD25/CD127/CD95/CD27 served to sort CD4+ naive, central memory, regulatory and stem cell-like memory cells. The germline CDR1 and CDR2 sequences are MNHEY and SVGAGI. This CDR3 contains 13 residues. V was cut by 3 bases and J by 6 bases, with 9 bases left in between. All of the isolated RNA was reverse transcribed, so expressed TCRB transcripts were sequenced. TCRdb's table, derived via immunoSEQ multiplex PCR, lists solely in-frame clones and lacks some. The table lists under 950,000 clones, roughly a sixth of them singletons, with 0.02% to 0.03% in the top ten. About this clone: The antigen remains unidentified.

Sequencing was performed on naive CD4+ T cells from blood. The chain couples TRBV6-5 to TRBJ1-5, with unresolved D. The sequence derives from a woman between 18 and 29 years old in good health. As DNA, the CDR3 is TGTGCCAGCAGTTATGGCTGGTTTCAGCCCCAGCATTTT. It specifies CASSYGWFQPQHF.